This T cell receptor (beta chain) was retrieved from a study of blood T cell repertoires in COVID-19. Assignments of participants to cohorts depended upon their own reported clinical history. Data came from immunoSEQ multiplex PCR; TCRdb stores just in-frame clones and leaves some out. The sample contains 150,000 or so clones, about 88% of which appear only once. In germline, CDR1 is MNHEY, CDR2 SVGEGT. The CDR3 totals 15 residues. The V gene lost 2 bases and the J gene lost 5 bases, with 15 bases spanning the gap. This receptor was taken from a woman in her fifties or sixties who had recovered from COVID-19. The genes are TRBV6-2 or TRBV6-3 and TRBJ1-1; D not certain. The sequenced material came from PBMCs or T cells enriched from blood (not recorded which). The CDR3 reads CASSYVSSGKTEAFF. The CDR3, as DNA: TGTGCCAGCAGTTACGTATCATCCGGGAAGACTGAAGCTTTCTTT.